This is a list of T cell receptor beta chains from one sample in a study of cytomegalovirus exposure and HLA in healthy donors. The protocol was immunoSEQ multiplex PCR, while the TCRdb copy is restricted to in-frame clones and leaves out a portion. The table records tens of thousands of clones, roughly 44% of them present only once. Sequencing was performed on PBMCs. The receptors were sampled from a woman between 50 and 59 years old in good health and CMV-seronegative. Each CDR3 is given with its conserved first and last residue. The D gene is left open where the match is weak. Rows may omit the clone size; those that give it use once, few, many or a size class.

cdr3_nt: TGTGACAGCAGGAGGGCATACGAGCAGTACTTC
cdr3_aa: CDSRRAYEQYF
v_call: TRBV2
clone_size: NA
d_call: NA
j_call: TRBJ2-7

cdr3_nt: TGTGCCAGTTTAGGGCAGGGGTCCATGGCAGATACGCAGTATTTT
cdr3_aa: CASLGQGSMADTQYF
v_call: TRBV28
clone_size: NA
d_call: NA
j_call: TRBJ2-3

cdr3_nt: TGTGCCAGCAGCTTGGGCGAGACACCGGGCTACACCTTC
cdr3_aa: CASSLGETPGYTF
v_call: TRBV5-4
clone_size: few
d_call: NA
j_call: TRBJ1-2

cdr3_nt: TGTGCCAGCAGCCAAGAAACTAGCGCGAACCCATGGAATGAGCAGTTCTTC
cdr3_aa: CASSQETSANPWNEQFF
v_call: TRBV4-2
clone_size: NA
d_call: TRBD2
j_call: TRBJ2-1

cdr3_nt: TGTGCCACCAGCAGAGATTGGGGACAAGCTAGCACAGATACGCAGTATTTT
cdr3_aa: CATSRDWGQASTDTQYF
v_call: TRBV15
clone_size: few
d_call: NA
j_call: TRBJ2-3

cdr3_nt: TGTGCCACGACAGGGGGCGATCAGCCCCAGCATTTT
cdr3_aa: CATTGGDQPQHF
v_call: TRBV28
clone_size: NA
d_call: TRBD1
j_call: TRBJ1-5

cdr3_nt: TGTGCCAGTAGTATGGGGCAGGGGGTATATTTT
cdr3_aa: CASSMGQGVYF
v_call: TRBV19
clone_size: NA
d_call: TRBD1
j_call: TRBJ2-3

cdr3_nt: TGTGCCATGGGCGGGGGACAGGGGGTTTCCTACGAGCAGTACTTC
cdr3_aa: CAMGGGQGVSYEQYF
v_call: TRBV10-3
clone_size: NA
d_call: TRBD1
j_call: TRBJ2-7

cdr3_nt: TGTGCCACCAGCAGGAGGGCGGGGGACGAGCAGTACTTC
cdr3_aa: CATSRRAGDEQYF
v_call: TRBV15
clone_size: NA
d_call: TRBD2
j_call: TRBJ2-7

cdr3_nt: TGTGCCAGTAGTGCTCCGGGACAAACACCTTACGAGCAGTACTTC
cdr3_aa: CASSAPGQTPYEQYF
v_call: TRBV19
clone_size: NA
d_call: NA
j_call: TRBJ2-7

cdr3_nt: TGTGCCAGCAGCGCCAGGGCTACCGGGGAGCTGTTTTTT
cdr3_aa: CASSARATGELFF
v_call: TRBV7-8
clone_size: few
d_call: NA
j_call: TRBJ2-2

cdr3_nt: TGTGCCACCTCTTTGATGGCGGCCGGGGAGCTGTTTTTT
cdr3_aa: CATSLMAAGELFF
v_call: TRBV19
clone_size: NA
d_call: NA
j_call: TRBJ2-2

cdr3_nt: TGTGCCAGCAGCTTGGCGGAGGGACAGGACTCCCGGACCCAGTACTTC
cdr3_aa: CASSLAEGQDSRTQYF
v_call: TRBV5-4
clone_size: few
d_call: TRBD1
j_call: TRBJ2-5

cdr3_nt: TGTGCCAGCAGAAATGCCCCGGGACAGGGTTCTGAACTGTTTTTT
cdr3_aa: CASRNAPGQGSELFF
v_call: TRBV6-5
clone_size: few
d_call: TRBD1
j_call: TRBJ1-4

cdr3_nt: TGCGCCAGCAGTGATACTAGCGGGGGTAACGAGCAGTACTTC
cdr3_aa: CASSDTSGGNEQYF
v_call: TRBV10-2
clone_size: NA
d_call: TRBD2
j_call: TRBJ2-7

cdr3_nt: TGTGCCAGCAGTAGCTACAGGGTGTCTAATGAAAAACTGTTTTTT
cdr3_aa: CASSSYRVSNEKLFF
v_call: TRBV27
clone_size: few
d_call: NA
j_call: TRBJ1-4

cdr3_nt: TGTGCCAGCAGTGGACAACAGGGAAGCACTGAAGCTTTCTTT
cdr3_aa: CASSGQQGSTEAFF
v_call: TRBV27
clone_size: few
d_call: NA
j_call: TRBJ1-1

cdr3_nt: TGTGCCAGCAGCCCGGGGGGGAACTATGGCTACACCTTC
cdr3_aa: CASSPGGNYGYTF
v_call: TRBV5-6
clone_size: NA
d_call: NA
j_call: TRBJ1-2

cdr3_nt: TGTGCCAGCAGTTACCTCCTCACCGGTGAGCAGTTCTTC
cdr3_aa: CASSYLLTGEQFF
v_call: TRBV6-5
clone_size: once
d_call: NA
j_call: TRBJ2-1

cdr3_nt: TGCGCCAGCAGCTGGCCGGGACTAGCGGGAGGAGATACGCAGTATTTT
cdr3_aa: CASSWPGLAGGDTQYF
v_call: TRBV5-1
clone_size: few
d_call: TRBD2
j_call: TRBJ2-3

cdr3_nt: TGTGCTAGTGGCTCCGGTGGAGGAGAGACCCAGTACTTC
cdr3_aa: CASGSGGGETQYF
v_call: TRBV12-5
clone_size: few
d_call: NA
j_call: TRBJ2-5

cdr3_nt: TGCGCCAGCAGCGCATCTAGCGGGGCGGTCGGGGAGCTGTTTTTT
cdr3_aa: CASSASSGAVGELFF
v_call: TRBV5-1
clone_size: NA
d_call: TRBD2
j_call: TRBJ2-2

cdr3_nt: TGTGCCAGCAGCTTAGATTCCCTAGCCGATGAGCAGTTCTTC
cdr3_aa: CASSLDSLADEQFF
v_call: TRBV7-3
clone_size: few
d_call: NA
j_call: TRBJ2-1

cdr3_nt: TGCGCCAGCAGCCTCCCGGACACAAACAATGAGCAGTTCTTC
cdr3_aa: CASSLPDTNNEQFF
v_call: TRBV4-1
clone_size: few
d_call: NA
j_call: TRBJ2-1

cdr3_nt: TGTGCCAGCAGCCCAGGACTAGCGGGTGGGAGGCGGGACTACGAGCAGTACTTC
cdr3_aa: CASSPGLAGGRRDYEQYF
v_call: TRBV5-6
clone_size: NA
d_call: TRBD2
j_call: TRBJ2-7

cdr3_nt: TGTGCCAGCAGTTTATGGGACAGTTCCGCGAGGGGCCACAATGAGCAGTTCTTC
cdr3_aa: CASSLWDSSARGHNEQFF
v_call: TRBV27
clone_size: few
d_call: TRBD1
j_call: TRBJ2-1

cdr3_nt: TGCGCCAGCAGCTTGGAGGGGCAGGGGCCCCATCAGCCCCAGCATTTT
cdr3_aa: CASSLEGQGPHQPQHF
v_call: TRBV5-1
clone_size: NA
d_call: NA
j_call: TRBJ1-5

cdr3_nt: TGTGCCAGCAGGTATGGAGAGGAGGTACAGTGGAATTCACCCCTCCACTTT
cdr3_aa: CASRYGEEVQWNSPLHF
v_call: TRBV11-2
clone_size: few
d_call: NA
j_call: TRBJ1-6

cdr3_nt: TGTGCCAGCAGTGTGGCCAGGGGCCCCTACGAGCAGTACTTC
cdr3_aa: CASSVARGPYEQYF
v_call: TRBV2
clone_size: few
d_call: NA
j_call: TRBJ2-7

cdr3_nt: TGTGCCAGCAGCCAAGAGGAGGGGCAGGGCCTTTGGTATGGCTACACCTTC
cdr3_aa: CASSQEEGQGLWYGYTF
v_call: TRBV4-2
clone_size: NA
d_call: NA
j_call: TRBJ1-2

cdr3_nt: TGTGCCAGCAGTCCTCGTAGCGTGAACCAAGAGACCCAGTACTTC
cdr3_aa: CASSPRSVNQETQYF
v_call: TRBV28
clone_size: NA
d_call: NA
j_call: TRBJ2-5

cdr3_nt: TGTGCCAGCAGCTTAGCAGCGGGAGGAGTGGTAAGGGGGGATGAGCAGTTCTTC
cdr3_aa: CASSLAAGGVVRGDEQFF
v_call: TRBV7-9
clone_size: NA
d_call: TRBD2
j_call: TRBJ2-1

cdr3_nt: TGTGCTAGCACCGGACACCTAACTAACTATGGCTACACCTTC
cdr3_aa: CASTGHLTNYGYTF
v_call: TRBV12-5
clone_size: NA
d_call: NA
j_call: TRBJ1-2